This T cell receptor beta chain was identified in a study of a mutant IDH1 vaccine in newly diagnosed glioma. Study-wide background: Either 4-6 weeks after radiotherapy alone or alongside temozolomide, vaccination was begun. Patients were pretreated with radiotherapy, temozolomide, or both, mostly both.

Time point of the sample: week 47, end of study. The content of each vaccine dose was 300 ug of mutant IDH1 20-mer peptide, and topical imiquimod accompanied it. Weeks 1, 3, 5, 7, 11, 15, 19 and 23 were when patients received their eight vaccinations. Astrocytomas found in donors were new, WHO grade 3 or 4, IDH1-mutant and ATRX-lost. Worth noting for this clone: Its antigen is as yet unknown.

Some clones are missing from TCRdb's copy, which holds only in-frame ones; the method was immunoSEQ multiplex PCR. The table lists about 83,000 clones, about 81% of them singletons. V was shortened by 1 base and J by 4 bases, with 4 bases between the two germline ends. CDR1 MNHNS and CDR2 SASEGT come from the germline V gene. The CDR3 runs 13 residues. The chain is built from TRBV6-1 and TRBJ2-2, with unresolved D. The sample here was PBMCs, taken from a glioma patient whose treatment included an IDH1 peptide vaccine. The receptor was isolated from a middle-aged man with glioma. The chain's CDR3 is CASSEGFTGELFF. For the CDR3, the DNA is TGTGCCAGCAGTGAAGGTTTCACCGGGGAGCTGTTTTTT.